This TCR beta chain was observed in a study of blood T cell repertoires in COVID-19. Germline V gene sequence: CDR1 MNHEY, CDR2 SMNVEV (reference sequence). The CDR3 extends over 13 amino acids. The V and J ends lost 8 bases and 2 bases respectively, with 13 bases between them. Method: immunoSEQ multiplex PCR; TCRdb's copy keeps in-frame clones and lacks some. The sample shows 350,000 to 450,000 clones, roughly nine tenths of them seen only once. The specimen sequenced was PBMCs or T cells enriched from blood (not recorded which). The chain employs TRBV27 and TRBJ2-7; tentatively, D is TRBD1 (6 bases). The source of this sequence is a woman in her 40s who had been exposed to COVID-19. The CDR3 coding sequence is TGTGCCAGCTCCGACAGGAGCGCCTACGAGCAGTACTTC. It codes for CASSDRSAYEQYF.